This T cell receptor beta chain was obtained from a study of a mutant IDH1 vaccine in newly diagnosed glioma. The wider study: Onset of vaccination occurred 4-6 weeks following radiotherapy alone, or with temozolomide cycles.

Germline-derived CDR1 and CDR2 are LNHNV and YYDKDF (reference sequence). The CDR3 has 17 amino acids. V dropped 1 base and J dropped 3; count of bases not matched to a gene: 8. Time point noted: week 5, during vaccination. It was 300 ug of mutant IDH1 20-mer peptide that made up each vaccine dose, given with topical imiquimod. Concerning this clone: Antigen unknown.

Libraries were prepared by immunoSEQ multiplex PCR; TCRdb keeps only in-frame clonotypes and omits some of them. This repertoire shows about 83,000 clones, 75% to 95% found once; its top ten account for under 0.6%. Sequences were derived from PBMCs, sampled from a glioma patient whose treatment included an IDH1 peptide vaccine. The chain carries TRBV15 and TRBJ1-5, with 8 bases aligning to TRBD1. The TCR was taken from a woman in her forties or fifties with glioma. Here the CDR3 DNA reads TGTGCCACCAGCAGAGTCCTTGCGACAGGGGTCAATCAGCCCCAGCATTTT. Translating gives CATSRVLATGVNQPQHF.